This T cell receptor (beta chain) came from a study of Graves' ophthalmopathy and Graves' hyperthyroidism. Study in general: Peripheral blood collection took place at initial diagnosis, before any treatment. Study-level points and caveats: The blood repertoire also included most expanded thyroid clonotypes above 0.001 frequency. Sensitivity of 60% to 71% and specificity of nearly 75% were achieved by the model that predicted ophthalmopathy progression.

As the template, RNA transcripts were used to amplify TCR beta CDR3 regions. First-round RT-PCR with HTBI primers preceded a second-round multiplex PCR. TCRdb itself ran the multiplex PCR reads through MiXCR, one entry per CDR3 protein. The data show about 740,000 distinct CDR3 sequences, approximately 40% seen once. PBMCs were isolated by Ficoll-Paque density gradient centrifugation, using 8 to 10 ml of fresh peripheral blood as the starting material. In the case of this clonotype: The antigen is undetermined.

The sample consisted of peripheral blood. This TCR was recovered from an adult man with Graves' ophthalmopathy.

The CDR3 here is CASSVGGTNEKLFF. CDR3 sequence (DNA): TGTGCCAGCAGCGTCGGGGGGACTAATGAAAAACTGTTTTTT. V is TRBV9 and J is TRBJ1-4, with D perhaps TRBD1 (5 bases). There are 14 residues in the CDR3. V lost 2 bases to trimming and J lost 2 bases, with 7 bases between them. The germline gives CDR1 SGDLS, CDR2 YYNGEE.